This TCR beta chain originates from a study of control samples from healthy donors and cancer patients. Sequenced by immunoSEQ multiplex PCR; TCRdb stores in-frame clones only, minus some. This table holds roughly 190,000 clones, roughly nine tenths found once. Comments on this clone: One junction end does not reproduce the germline sequence, and a read error may be involved.

Material for sequencing was blood. This TCR was recovered from a man between 25 and 39 years old in good health.

CDR3: CASSQPSRPWGF. DNA for the CDR3: TGCGCCAGCAGCCAACCCTCCCGACCCTGGGGTTTT. V is TRBV4-1 and J is TRBJ1-4; no firm D call. The CDR3 consists of 12 residues. Looked up from germline, CDR1 is MGHRA and CDR2 is YSYEKL.